What follows are 26 T cell receptor beta chains derived from one specimen sequenced in a study of Ad26.COV2.S vaccination and SARS-CoV-2 variants. TCRdb keeps only in-frame clones here, not all; method: immunoSEQ multiplex PCR. In the table there are about 240,000 clones, 88% of which are singletons. Treatment in this sample: approximately 18 received Ad26.COV2.S at low or high dose, single or two shots; about 5 received placebo; per-sample allocation not given. Samples came from day 63 after the first vaccine or placebo injection. The starting material was peripheral blood, obtained in a trial of Ad26.COV2.S vaccine versus placebo. The receptor set was obtained from a person aged 18-60 years who received the Ad26.COV2.S COVID-19 vaccine or a placebo.

The CDR3 DNA sequence: TGTGCCAGCAGCGTAGCGCAGGGGATCGGGTTGGGTTCACCCCTCCACTTT. Its protein product is CASSVAQGIGLGSPLHF. The chain is built from TRBV9 and TRBJ1-6, with D tentatively TRBD1 (6 bases). CDR1 is SGDLS, CDR2 YYNGEE, per germline. V was pared by 0 bases and J by 9 bases, with 19 bases between. The CDR3 contains 17 residues.

The genes are TRBV20-1 and TRBJ2-7; D is unclear. Germline V CDR1 and CDR2: DFQATT, SNEGSKA (reference sequence). The germline V and J ends were trimmed by 6 bases and 6 bases, with 12 bases remaining between them. There are 11 residues in the CDR3. In nucleotides, the CDR3 is TGCAGTGCCAATCGTCCGCCCGAGCAGTACTTC. This sequence encodes CSANRPPEQYF.

This rearrangement joins TRBV18 to TRBJ2-6; the D gene could be TRBD1 or TRBD2 (6 bases each). Trimming took off 6 bases at V and 0 bases at J, with 18 bases between the two ends. This CDR3 has 18 residues. Germline V gives CDR1 KGHSH, CDR2 LQKENI. The CDR3 DNA sequence: TGTGCCAGCTCTTACAGGGATCCCGGGAGCTCTGGGGCCAACGTCCTGACTTTC. It encodes CASSYRDPGSSGANVLTF.

The gene calls are TRBV7-9 and TRBJ2-2; 13 bases match TRBD2. The V segment lost 6 bases and the J segment 2 bases; nucleotides outside the gene matches: 12. CDR1 and CDR2 (germline): SEHNR, FQNEAQ (reference sequence). CDR3 length: 19 residues. CDR3 nucleotides: TGTGCCAGCAGTCACCTTGGACTAGCGGGGGAGAAAAACACCGGGGAGCTGTTTTTT. It encodes CASSHLGLAGEKNTGELFF.

The rearrangement joins TRBV19 to TRBJ1-3; a possible D gene is TRBD1 (6 bases). V lost 6 bases to trimming and J lost 0 bases, with 15 bases between them. Germline V lookup: CDR1 LNHDA, CDR2 SQIVND (reference sequence). The CDR3 totals 16 residues. The CDR3 region is CASSQGDTYSGNTIYF. Here the CDR3 DNA reads TGTGCCAGTAGCCAAGGGGACACCTACTCTGGAAACACCATATATTTT.

The chain has TRBV6-5 and TRBJ2-7; 14 bases map to TRBD2. This CDR3 comprises 14 residues. CDR1 and CDR2 (germline): MNHEY, SVGAGI. V gave up 5 bases and J gave up 9 bases; unmatched junction bases: 6. The CDR3 sequence: CASSPLGLAGAQYF. CDR3 DNA sequence: TGTGCCAGCAGTCCCCTGGGACTAGCGGGAGCGCAGTACTTC.

This chain joins TRBV30 and TRBJ2-1; no reliable D call. Deletions cut 3 bases from V and 5 bases from J, with 8 bases between. The CDR3 has 12 residues. Germline V gives CDR1 GTSNPN, CDR2 SVGIG (reference sequence). For the CDR3, the DNA is TGTGCCTGGAGCGTAAACGACAATGAGCAGTTCTTC. It encodes CAWSVNDNEQFF.

The chain links TRBV9 to TRBJ1-3, with 7 bases that match TRBD1. The trim removed 3 bases at V and 2 bases at J, leaving 5 bases unmatched. This CDR3 has 15 amino acids. CDR1 is SGDLS, CDR2 YYNGEE, per germline. The CDR3 region is CASSGAGTAGNTIYF. In DNA form, the CDR3 reads TGTGCCAGCAGCGGGGCCGGGACAGCTGGAAACACCATATATTTT.

This chain joins TRBV7-2 and TRBJ1-4, with a weak D call TRBD1 (5 bases). The V end lost 3 bases, the J end lost 7 bases, and 12 bases lay between the germline ends. The CDR3 covers 14 residues. From germline, CDR1 is SGHTA and CDR2 FQGNSA. The CDR3 reads CASSFRGFGEKLFF. Written as DNA, the CDR3 is TGTGCCAGCAGCTTTCGGGGGTTTGGTGAAAAACTGTTTTTT.

V gene TRBV5-6 combines with J gene TRBJ2-7, with D perhaps TRBD2 (6 bases). The CDR3 has 16 residues. Germline-derived CDR1 and CDR2 are SGHDT and YYEEEE. V was clipped by 0 bases and J by 0 bases, with 13 bases between them. In DNA form, the CDR3 reads TGTGCCAGCAGCTTGGAAGTTAGCGGATACTCCTACGAGCAGTACTTC. This gives the protein CASSLEVSGYSYEQYF. The complete variable domain, with remaining parts taken from reference TRBV5-6 and TRBJ2-7, reads DAGVTQSPTHLIKTRGQQVTLRCSPKSGHDTVSWYQQALGQGPQFIFQYYEEEERQRGNFPDRFSGHQFPNYSSELNVNALLLGDSALYLCASSLEVSGYSYEQYFGPGTRLTVT.

In regard to this clone: Because it lacks the conserved phenylalanine or tryptophan at the end, this CDR3 is likely a read error. The chain joins TRBV7-2 to TRBJ1-6; D is undetermined. Germline CDR1 reads SGHTA; CDR2 reads FQGNSA. The V gene lost 1 base and the J gene lost 9 bases, with 16 bases spanning the gap. The CDR3 has 16 residues. CDR3 sequence reads: CASSLELAGVGSPLHL. The CDR3 DNA follows: TGTGCCAGCAGCTTAGAATTGGCCGGGGTTGGTTCACCCCTCCACCTT.

The V call is TRBV5-1, the J call TRBJ2-1, with 9 positions matching TRBD2. Germline V gene data show CDR1 as SGHRS and CDR2 as YFSETQ. V lost 0 bases to trimming and J lost 9 bases; unmatched junction nucleotides: 4. CDR3 length: 14 residues. The CDR3 region has the DNA TGCGCCAGCAGCTTGGTTCTGCGGGAGGGTGAGCAGTTCTTC. It translates to CASSLVLREGEQFF.

V usage is TRBV15 and J usage is TRBJ2-1; 10 positions agree with TRBD1. Germline V CDR1 and CDR2: LNHNV, YYDKDF (reference sequence). V trimming: 8 bases; J trimming: 7 bases; junction bases outside the gene matches: 8. CDR3 length: 14 amino acids. The DNA of the CDR3 is TGTGCCACCTCCGGGACAGGGGTCTTAAATGAGCAGTTCTTC. This codes for CATSGTGVLNEQFF.

This rearrangement joins TRBV11-2 to TRBJ1-1, with 7 nucleotides matching TRBD1. The V gene end was trimmed by 4 bases and the J gene end by 5 bases; junction bases not matched to a gene: 7. The CDR3 extends over 14 amino acids. Germline lookup yields CDR1 SGHAT and CDR2 FQNNGV. CDR3 bases: TGTGCCAGCAGCTCAAACAGGGGAGGAACTGAAGCTTTCTTT. Translating gives CASSSNRGGTEAFF.

The rearrangement links TRBV9 to TRBJ2-2; D is undetermined. V was trimmed by 0 bases and J by 2 bases, leaving 11 bases between them. In germline, CDR1 is SGDLS, CDR2 YYNGEE. There are 16 residues in the CDR3. In DNA form, the CDR3 reads TGTGCCAGCAGCGTAGCCCCAGCAGGTAACACCGGGGAGCTGTTTTTT. Translated, it gives CASSVAPAGNTGELFF.

V is TRBV7-2 and J is TRBJ2-7; 9 bases align to TRBD1. Germline V gene lookup returns CDR1 SGHTA and CDR2 FQGNSA. V shed 3 bases and J 6 bases; nucleotides not matched to a gene: 6. The CDR3 consists of 14 residues. CDR3 nucleotides: TGTGCCAGCAGCTTGGGACAGGGATCCGGCGAGCAGTACTTC. It codes for CASSLGQGSGEQYF.

The J gene is TRBJ1-2, the V gene TRBV19; D possibly corresponds to TRBD1 (5 bases). Germline V CDR1 and CDR2: LNHDA, SQIVND (reference sequence). The CDR3 sequence is 15 residues long. V was cut by 5 bases and J by 4 bases, with 17 bases left in between. CDR3 region: CASSAPMGVSYGYTF. The CDR3 bases are TGTGCCAGTAGTGCCCCTATGGGGGTCTCCTATGGCTACACCTTC.

V and J are TRBV5-4 and TRBJ2-1; 9 bases are shared with TRBD1. Germline values: CDR1 SGHNT, CDR2 YYREEE (reference sequence). J lost 4 bases, V lost 4 bases, and 6 bases had no gene match. The CDR3 length is 15 residues. The CDR3 loop reads CASSPGQGGYNEQFF. DNA of the CDR3: TGTGCCAGCAGCCCGGGACAGGGTGGGTACAATGAGCAGTTCTTC.

The V gene is TRBV5-4, the J gene TRBJ1-2, with 9 nucleotides matching TRBD1. J was trimmed by 4 bases and V by 4 bases; bases with no gene match: 11. Germline V gene sequence: CDR1 SGHNT, CDR2 YYREEE (reference sequence). The CDR3 totals 16 residues. Written as DNA, the CDR3 is TGTGCCAGCAGCCTTGGACAGGGGCCTAATATCTATGGCTACACCTTC. It yields the protein CASSLGQGPNIYGYTF.

The genes are TRBV2 and TRBJ1-6, with a tentative D call TRBD1 (6 bases). V shed 7 bases and J shed 9 bases, with 19 bases lying between them. Germline CDR1 and CDR2: SNHLY and FYNNEI. CDR3 length equals 15 residues. CDR3 residues: CASTLETGQGSPLHF. The DNA of the CDR3 is TGTGCCAGCACCCTCGAAACAGGGCAGGGTTCACCCCTCCACTTT.

The chain carries TRBV6-2 or TRBV6-3 and TRBJ1-5; weak D call: TRBD1 (6 bases). Germline assignment: CDR1 MNHEY and CDR2 SVGEGT. The V end lost 1 base, the J end lost 8 bases, and 12 bases lay between the germline ends. The CDR3 length is 14 residues. DNA for the CDR3: TGTGCCAGCAGTTACTTCCAGGGGCCGGAGCCCCAGCATTTT. This translates into CASSYFQGPEPQHF.

This sequence joins TRBV20-1 and TRBJ2-6, with D hard to call. The CDR3 runs 16 residues. CDR1 and CDR2 (germline): DFQATT, SNEGSKA (reference sequence). V was trimmed by 3 bases and J by 0 bases, leaving 12 bases between them. The CDR3 protein is CSASGPPSSGANVLTF. In DNA, the CDR3 is TGCAGTGCTAGTGGGCCTCCCAGCTCTGGGGCCAACGTCCTGACTTTC.

This clone showed up just once. The chain has TRBV7-2 and TRBJ2-5, with a weak D call TRBD2 (6 bases). The CDR3 runs 13 residues. Deletions cut 1 base from V and 4 bases from J, with 7 bases between. Germline V lookup: CDR1 SGHTA, CDR2 FQGNSA. Here the CDR3 reads CASSLGGVETQYF. The CDR3, as DNA: TGTGCCAGCAGCTTAGGGGGGGTAGAGACCCAGTACTTC. Full variable domain (remainder filled in from reference TRBV7-2 and TRBJ2-5): GAGVSQSPSNKVTEKGKDVELRCDPISGHTALYWYRQSLGQGLEFLIYFQGNSAPDKSGLPSDRFSAERTGGSVSTLTIQRTQQEDSAVYLCASSLGGVETQYFGPGTRLLVL.

The sample holds one count of this clone. The chain couples TRBV11-2 to TRBJ1-2, with 7 bases matching TRBD1. Germline loops: CDR1 SGHAT, CDR2 FQNNGV. There are 15 residues in the CDR3. The ends lost 5 bases at V and 0 bases at J; junction bases unmatched: 6. The CDR3 region is CASSTRTGTNYGYTF. DNA of the CDR3: TGTGCCAGCAGCACCAGGACAGGAACTAACTATGGCTACACCTTC.

The chain employs TRBV3-1 (or the pseudogene TRBV3-2) and TRBJ2-1, with TRBD2 matching over 10 bases. The CDR3 is 16 amino acids. Germline V gene data show CDR1 as LGHDT and CDR2 as YNNKEL (reference sequence). Losses at the gene ends were 3 bases for V and 13 bases for J; bases not matched to a gene: 15. This CDR3 reads CASSQKLAGKGVYQFF. For the CDR3, the DNA is TGTGCCAGCAGCCAGAAACTAGCGGGAAAAGGGGTCTATCAGTTCTTC.

This chain links TRBV7-2 with TRBJ2-7; 8 bases are a match to TRBD1. After removal of 9 bases from V and 0 bases from J, the junction contained 4 bases not matched to a gene. This CDR3 has 13 residues. Germline assignment: CDR1 SGHTA and CDR2 FQGNSA. The CDR3 loop reads CASGQGSSYEQYF. CDR3 nucleotides: TGTGCCAGTGGACAGGGAAGCTCCTACGAGCAGTACTTC.